This passage covers 30 T cell receptor beta chains from one sample sequenced in a study of blood T cell repertoires in COVID-19. Sequencing was performed with immunoSEQ multiplex PCR; in TCRdb, only in-frame clones are kept and a portion is missing. The sample contains under 200,000 clones, roughly nine tenths of which appear only once. The source material was peripheral blood. These receptors came from a man between 50 and 59 years old with acute or convalescent COVID-19.

V and J are TRBV3-1 (or the pseudogene TRBV3-2) and TRBJ2-1, with TRBD2 matching 9 bases. V shed 1 base, J shed 7 bases, and the junction held 8 bases outside the gene matches. The CDR3 has 16 residues. Germline values: CDR1 LGHDT, CDR2 YNNKEL (reference sequence). CDR3 sequence reads: CASSQGLRGGENEQFF. CDR3 nucleotides: TGTGCCAGCAGCCAAGGTCTGCGGGGGGGCGAGAATGAGCAGTTCTTC.

The chain carries TRBV15 and TRBJ2-3; 13 nucleotides align to TRBD2. V was clipped by 3 bases and J by 2 bases; unmatched bases: 2. CDR1 LNHNV and CDR2 YYDKDF come from the germline V gene (reference sequence). CDR3 length equals 16 residues. The chain's CDR3 is CATSRGTSGTTDTQYF. CDR3 in DNA: TGTGCCACCAGCAGGGGGACTAGCGGGACCACAGATACGCAGTATTTT.

The chain joins TRBV27 to TRBJ2-1, with D perhaps matching TRBD2 (5 bases). The length of the CDR3 is 15 residues. The V gene's germline CDR1 is MNHEY and CDR2 SMNVEV (reference sequence). Trimming cost V 4 bases and J 5 bases, with 15 bases left between them. The CDR3, as DNA: TGTGCCAGCAGTTACTTAGGGAGTACGCACAATGAGCAGTTCTTC. Translation: CASSYLGSTHNEQFF.

The V and J genes are TRBV6-2 or TRBV6-3 and TRBJ2-7, with D tentatively TRBD2 (6 bases). V lost 6 bases to trimming and J lost 1 base, with 13 bases between them. This CDR3 has 14 amino acids. Germline CDR1 is MNHEY and CDR2 is SVGEGT. DNA for the CDR3: TGTGCCAGCAGCCTCCGGGACTCATCCTACGAGCAGTACGTC. Translated: CASSLRDSSYEQYV.

This chain links TRBV7-3 with TRBJ2-1; 9 bases align to TRBD2. Germline V gene lookup returns CDR1 SGHTA and CDR2 FQGTGA. CDR3 length: 20 amino acids. The trim removed 1 base at V and 2 bases at J, leaving 15 bases unmatched. The CDR3 DNA sequence: TGTGCCAGCAGCTTAATGTCTGTAGGGCTAGCGGGATCAACCTACAATGAGCAGTTCTTC. Encoded protein: CASSLMSVGLAGSTYNEQFF.

V gene TRBV5-1 combines with J gene TRBJ1-4, with a weak D call TRBD1 (6 bases). Trimming left V 2 bases short and J 4 bases short, with 12 bases between. Germline V gives CDR1 SGHRS, CDR2 YFSETQ. The CDR3 consists of 15 residues. The CDR3 reads CASSFTTGLNEKLFF. CDR3 sequence (DNA): TGCGCCAGCAGCTTCACGACAGGTCTTAATGAAAAACTGTTTTTT.

The genes are TRBV7-2 and TRBJ2-3, with 10 bases matching TRBD2. V was clipped by 5 bases and J by 5 bases; unmatched bases: 13. From germline, CDR1 is SGHTA and CDR2 FQGNSA. The CDR3 extends over 17 amino acids. DNA for the CDR3: TGTGCCAGCAGCGAGTCTAGCGGGGGCCGGGGGGGAGATACGCAGTATTTT. Its translation is CASSESSGGRGGDTQYF.

The rearrangement links TRBV10-3 to TRBJ2-5, with D possibly TRBD2 on 6 matching bases. This CDR3 is built from 14 residues. Germline V gene data show CDR1 as ENHRY and CDR2 as SYGVKD. The V end lost 4 bases, the J end lost 7 bases, and 16 bases lay between the germline ends. CDR3 protein: CAISAELAWGTQYF. The CDR3 DNA reads as TGTGCCATCAGTGCGGAACTAGCTTGGGGGACCCAGTACTTC.

The chain is built from TRBV21-1 and TRBJ2-7; the DNA was not used to check the table's D call, TRBD1. TRBV21-1 is a pseudogene locus. CDR3 length: 15 amino acids. The CDR3 coding sequence is TGTGCCAGCAGCAAAGGGGCAGGGCGCTCCTACGAGCAGTACGTC. Amino acids: CASSKGAGRSYEQYV.

The chain carries TRBV24-1 and TRBJ2-3, with 7 bases aligning to TRBD2. The germline CDR1 and CDR2 sequences are KGHDR and SFDVKD. V gave up 5 bases and J gave up 2 bases; unmatched junction bases: 12. The CDR3 totals 17 residues. The CDR3 sequence: CATSVRGLRENTDTQYF. CDR3 DNA: TGTGCCACCAGTGTGCGGGGCCTGCGGGAGAACACAGATACGCAGTATTTT.

This clone was observed a single time. The V gene is TRBV6-5, the J gene TRBJ1-3; D remains ambiguous. Germline values: CDR1 MNHEY, CDR2 SVGAGI. The V gene lost 7 bases and the J gene lost 4 bases, with 8 bases spanning the gap. CDR3 size: 12 residues. The CDR3, as DNA: TGTGCCAGCATTGCGAGCGGAAACACCATATATTTT. Residues: CASIASGNTIYF.

V gene TRBV7-2 combines with J gene TRBJ2-7; perhaps TRBD1 as D (6 bases). The V end lost 0 bases, the J end lost 2 bases, and 11 bases lay between the germline ends. This CDR3 is built from 15 residues. Germline loops: CDR1 SGHTA, CDR2 FQGNSA. The CDR3 DNA is TGTGCCAGCAGCTTAGCCGGGACAACCACCTACGAGCAGTACGTC. The encoded protein is CASSLAGTTTYEQYV.

Note on this clone: The junction and the germline gene differ at one end; a read error may be behind it. V is TRBV7-7 and J is TRBJ2-1, with D possibly being TRBD1 (6 bases). The V gene's germline CDR1 is SSHAT and CDR2 FNYEAQ (reference sequence). The CDR3 loop spans 15 amino acids. The CDR3 here is CASSTGTSSYNEQFF. In DNA form, the CDR3 reads TGTGCTAGCAGCACCGGGACATCCTCCTACAATGAGCAGTTCTTC.

The rearrangement joins TRBV7-9 to TRBJ2-1; the match to TRBD2 covers 11 bases. The germline V gene encodes CDR1 SEHNR and CDR2 FQNEAQ (reference sequence). V gave up 3 bases and J gave up 1 base; unmatched junction bases: 11. The CDR3 loop spans 19 amino acids. CDR3 residues: CASSFPASSGRRSYNEQFF. CDR3 nucleotides: TGTGCCAGCAGCTTTCCCGCCTCTAGCGGGAGGCGTTCCTACAATGAGCAGTTCTTC.

This chain joins TRBV27 and TRBJ2-7, with 9 bases that match TRBD1. This CDR3 region has 17 residues. V lost 5 bases to trimming and J lost 1 base; unmatched junction nucleotides: 12. CDR1 and CDR2 from the germline V gene are MNHEY and SMNVEV (reference sequence). The CDR3 coding sequence is TGTGCCAGCAGTACGGGACAGGGTGAGAGGGGATCCTACGAGCAGTACTTC. Amino acids: CASSTGQGERGSYEQYF.

The rearrangement links TRBV28 to TRBJ2-6; D gene uncertain. Per germline, CDR1 MDHEN and CDR2 SYDVKM. This CDR3 region has 15 residues. Trimming removed 6 bases from V and 0 bases from J, with 9 bases in between. CDR3 DNA: TGTGCCAGCAGGACACAGTTCTCTGGGGCCAACGTCCTGACTTTC. Amino acids: CASRTQFSGANVLTF.

This clone was found once. This same CDR3 is encoded by further DNA sequences in the sample. CDR3 DNA: TGCGCCAGCAGCTTGACTAGCGGGAACACCGGGGAGCTGTTTTTT. Amino acids: CASSLTSGNTGELFF. The chain is built from TRBV5-1 and TRBJ2-2; 8 positions match TRBD2. The CDR3 spans 15 residues. J gave up 1 base and V 1 base, and 0 bases lay outside the gene matches. Germline CDR1 SGHRS, CDR2 YFSETQ.

The rearrangement joins TRBV7-8 to TRBJ2-2; D unresolved. The V gene's germline CDR1 is SGHVS and CDR2 FQNEAQ. The length of the CDR3 is 12 residues. Trimming left V 3 bases short and J 6 bases short, with 5 bases between. The CDR3 is CASSFYAGELFF. The CDR3 nucleotides are TGTGCCAGCAGCTTTTATGCCGGGGAGCTGTTTTTT.

The chain couples TRBV6-1 to TRBJ1-5, with D tentatively TRBD1 (5 bases). CDR3 size: 13 residues. The V end lost 9 bases, the J end lost 3 bases, and 12 bases lay between the germline ends. The V gene's germline CDR1 is MNHNS and CDR2 SASEGT. The CDR3 region is CASSMGLNQPQHF. CDR3 nucleotide sequence: TGTGCCAGTAGTATGGGACTCAATCAGCCCCAGCATTTT.

This clone was seen more than once but under ten times. This sequence joins TRBV27 and TRBJ2-3; TRBD2 agrees at 7 bases. After removal of 0 bases from V and 8 bases from J, the junction contained 8 bases not matched to a gene. CDR3 size: 15 residues. Per germline, CDR1 MNHEY and CDR2 SMNVEV (reference sequence). In DNA, the CDR3 is TGTGCCAGCAGTTTATCACGGACTAGTTTATCTACGCAGTATTTT. Translation: CASSLSRTSLSTQYF.

The chain carries TRBV19 and TRBJ2-3, with 8 bases identical to TRBD1. The ends lost 3 bases at V and 1 base at J; junction bases unmatched: 3. Per germline, CDR1 LNHDA and CDR2 SQIVND (reference sequence). The CDR3 is made up of 15 amino acids. CDR3 protein: CASSMKGQGTDTQYF. The CDR3 DNA follows: TGTGCCAGTAGTATGAAGGGACAGGGCACAGATACGCAGTATTTT. Complete variable domain (other parts from reference TRBV19 and TRBJ2-3): DGGITQSPKYLFRKEGQNVTLSCEQNLNHDAMYWYRQDPGQGLRLIYYSQIVNDFQKGDIAEGYSVSREKKESFPLTVTSAQKNPTAFYLCASSMKGQGTDTQYFGPGTRLTVL.

This clone has only a few counts. V is TRBV4-1 and J is TRBJ2-7; D is possibly TRBD2 (5 bases). Germline lookup yields CDR1 MGHRA and CDR2 YSYEKL. This CDR3 spans 15 amino acids. Trimming took 0 bases from V and 1 from J, leaving 10 bases between them. CDR3: CASSQEQAESYEQYF. DNA of the CDR3: TGCGCCAGCAGCCAAGAGCAAGCGGAATCCTACGAGCAGTACTTC.

The gene calls are TRBV2 and TRBJ1-1, with 7 bases aligning to TRBD1. Germline CDR1 and CDR2: SNHLY and FYNNEI. The CDR3 covers 13 residues. J was trimmed by 5 bases and V by 4 bases; bases with no gene match: 4. The CDR3 sequence is CASSGETGTEAFF. The CDR3 DNA reads TGTGCCAGCAGTGGAGAGACAGGGACTGAAGCTTTCTTT.

This rearrangement joins TRBV6-5 to TRBJ2-1; no clear D. Germline CDR1 and CDR2: MNHEY and SVGAGI. V was clipped by 7 bases and J by 7 bases, with 14 bases between them. This CDR3 has 13 residues. CDR3 DNA sequence: TGTGCCAGCACCCCGCCCCAGTTAAATGAGCAGTTCTTC. Residues: CASTPPQLNEQFF.

This clone was observed a single time. This rearrangement joins TRBV28 to TRBJ2-3; 9 nucleotides align to TRBD1. This CDR3 comprises 15 residues. Germline V gene data show CDR1 as MDHEN and CDR2 as SYDVKM. The ends lost 2 bases at V and 2 bases at J; junction bases unmatched: 2. CDR3 DNA sequence: TGTGCCAGCAGTTTACAACAGGGGGCCACAGATACGCAGTATTTT. As protein: CASSLQQGATDTQYF.

The chain is built from TRBV5-1 and TRBJ2-1; D might be TRBD2 (5 bases). This CDR3 contains 15 residues. V dropped 6 bases and J dropped 6 bases, with 19 bases sitting between them. Germline loops: CDR1 SGHRS, CDR2 YFSETQ. CDR3 DNA sequence: TGCGCCAGCACCCCTCAAAGACTACCCTCCAATGAGCAGTTCTTC. It encodes CASTPQRLPSNEQFF. Full variable domain (outside the CDR3, taken from reference TRBV5-1 and TRBJ2-1): KAGVTQTPRYLIKTRGQQVTLSCSPISGHRSVSWYQQTPGQGLQFLFEYFSETQRNKGNFPGRFSGRQFSNSRSEMNVSTLELGDSALYLCASTPQRLPSNEQFFGPGTRLTVL.

The chain is built from TRBV4-3 and TRBJ2-2; 7 nucleotides align to TRBD1. CDR1 LGHNA and CDR2 YSLEER come from the germline V gene. The CDR3 has 13 amino acids. The ends lost 4 bases at V and 6 bases at J; junction bases unmatched: 2. The CDR3 DNA sequence: TGCGCCAGCAGCCGAGACAGGGCCGGGGAGCTGTTTTTT. Translated: CASSRDRAGELFF.

The CDR3 loop reads CASSIGGLNEKLFF. The CDR3 bases are TGCGCCAGCAGTATTGGTGGGCTTAATGAAAAACTGTTTTTT. The rearrangement links TRBV5-1 to TRBJ1-4; D ambiguous. The V and J ends lost 5 bases and 4 bases respectively, with 12 bases between them. Germline V gene data show CDR1 as SGHRS and CDR2 as YFSETQ. The CDR3 has 14 amino acids.

V and J are TRBV4-2 and TRBJ2-2, with D uncertain. This CDR3 spans 16 amino acids. CDR1 and CDR2 (germline): LGHNA, YNFKEQ. V was shortened by 7 bases and J by 6 bases, with 21 bases between the two germline ends. CDR3 sequence (DNA): TGTGCCAGCACCCCCGCGCGTCAGGTTTCGGCCGGGGAGCTGTTTTTT. It codes for CASTPARQVSAGELFF.

The J gene is TRBJ1-3, the V gene TRBV7-9; D might be TRBD1 (5 bases). The CDR3 sequence is 13 residues long. The ends were cut back, 5 bases at V and 5 bases at J, with 10 bases in the middle. Germline V gives CDR1 SEHNR, CDR2 FQNEAQ (reference sequence). CDR3: CASSEDRRNTIYF. CDR3 bases: TGTGCCAGCAGCGAAGACAGAAGAAACACCATATATTTT.